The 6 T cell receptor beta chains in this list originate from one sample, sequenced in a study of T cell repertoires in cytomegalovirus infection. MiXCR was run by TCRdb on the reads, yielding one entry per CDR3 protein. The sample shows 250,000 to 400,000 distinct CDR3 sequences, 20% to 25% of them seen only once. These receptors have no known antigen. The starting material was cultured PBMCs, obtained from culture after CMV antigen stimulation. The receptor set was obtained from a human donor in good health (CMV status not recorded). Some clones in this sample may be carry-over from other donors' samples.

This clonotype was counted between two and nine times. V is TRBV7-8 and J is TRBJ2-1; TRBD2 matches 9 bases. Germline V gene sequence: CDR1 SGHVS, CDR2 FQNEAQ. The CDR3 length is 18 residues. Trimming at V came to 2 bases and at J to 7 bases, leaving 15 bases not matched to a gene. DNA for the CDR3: TGTGCCAGCAGCTTAAGAGTCTCGGCTAGCGGGATGATAAATGAGCAGTTCTTC. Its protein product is CASSLRVSASGMINEQFF.

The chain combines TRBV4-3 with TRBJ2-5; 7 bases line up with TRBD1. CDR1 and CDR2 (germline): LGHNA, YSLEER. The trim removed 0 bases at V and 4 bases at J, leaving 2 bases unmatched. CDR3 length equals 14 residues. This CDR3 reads CASSQDYRGETQYF. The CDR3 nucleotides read TGCGCCAGCAGCCAAGACTACAGGGGAGAGACCCAGTACTTC.

The CDR3 DNA follows: TGTGCCAGCAGCTTACGAAGGGATGAGCAGTTCTTC. Translating gives CASSLRRDEQFF. The chain employs TRBV5-4 and TRBJ2-1, with D hard to call. There are 12 residues in the CDR3. Germline loops: CDR1 SGHNT, CDR2 YYREEE (reference sequence). V was trimmed by 2 bases and J by 8 bases, leaving 8 bases between them.

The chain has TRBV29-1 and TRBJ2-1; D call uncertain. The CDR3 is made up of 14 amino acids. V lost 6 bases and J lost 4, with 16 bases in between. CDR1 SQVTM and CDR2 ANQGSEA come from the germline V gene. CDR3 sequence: CSVAGPPVYNEQFF. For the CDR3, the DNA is TGCAGCGTCGCCGGACCGCCGGTATACAATGAGCAGTTCTTC.

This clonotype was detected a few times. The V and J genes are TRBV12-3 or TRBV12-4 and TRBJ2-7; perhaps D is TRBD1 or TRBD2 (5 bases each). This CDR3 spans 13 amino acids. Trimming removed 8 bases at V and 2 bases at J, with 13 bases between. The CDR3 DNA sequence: TGTGCCAGCTCCCTCGGGGCACCCTACGAGCAGTACGTC. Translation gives CASSLGAPYEQYV.

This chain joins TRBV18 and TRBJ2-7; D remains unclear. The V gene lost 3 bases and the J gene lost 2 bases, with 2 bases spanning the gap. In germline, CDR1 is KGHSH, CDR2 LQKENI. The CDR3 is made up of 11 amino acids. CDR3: CASSPTYEQYF. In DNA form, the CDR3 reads TGTGCCAGCTCACCGACCTACGAGCAGTACTTC. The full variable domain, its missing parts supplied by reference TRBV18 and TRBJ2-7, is NAGVMQNPRHLVRRRGQEARLRCSPMKGHSHVYWYRQLPEEGLKFMVYLQKENIIDESGMPKERFSAEFPKEGPSILRIQQVVRGDSAAYFCASSPTYEQYFGPGTRLTVT.